The 21 T cell receptor beta chains in this list originate from one sample, sequenced in a study of blood T cell repertoires in COVID-19. The repertoire was sequenced with immunoSEQ multiplex PCR; TCRdb's copy has only in-frame clones and lacks some. The table shows 310,000 or so clones, with about 91% occurring only once. What was sequenced was PBMCs or T cells enriched from blood (not recorded which). These receptor sequences come from a young woman who had recovered from COVID-19.

This chain joins TRBV5-1 and TRBJ2-2; 7 bases are a match to TRBD1. V shed 4 bases, J shed 3 bases, and the junction held 9 bases outside the gene matches. The CDR3 extends over 16 amino acids. Per germline, CDR1 SGHRS and CDR2 YFSETQ. CDR3 residues: CASSRSGTDYTGELFF. The CDR3 coding sequence is TGCGCCAGCAGCCGCTCCGGGACAGACTACACCGGGGAGCTGTTTTTT.

The V gene is TRBV28, the J gene TRBJ2-7, with 8 bases that match TRBD2. Germline V gene lookup returns CDR1 MDHEN and CDR2 SYDVKM. Germline trimming cut 6 bases from V and 3 bases from J; bases unmatched to any gene: 7. The CDR3 sequence is 14 residues long. CDR3 sequence reads: CASSPTGGYYEQYF. The DNA for the CDR3 is TGTGCCAGCAGCCCGACGGGGGGGTACTACGAGCAGTACTTC.

The genes are TRBV9 and TRBJ2-3, with TRBD2 matching 10 bases. Germline V gives CDR1 SGDLS, CDR2 YYNGEE. V dropped 4 bases and J dropped 5; count of bases not matched to a gene: 10. The CDR3 consists of 16 residues. The CDR3 DNA sequence: TGTGCCAGCAGCTCTCACGGGGTAGCGGGGGGAGATACGCAGTATTTT. It is translated as CASSSHGVAGGDTQYF.

The chain has TRBV7-9 and TRBJ1-4; D is unresolved. The CDR3 runs to 15 residues. Germline V lookup: CDR1 SEHNR, CDR2 FQNEAQ (reference sequence). The V and J ends lost 2 bases and 6 bases respectively, with 13 bases between them. CDR3 sequence reads: CASSLSVVSYEKLFF. CDR3 nucleotide sequence: TGTGCCAGCAGCTTATCGGTTGTATCATATGAAAAACTGTTTTTT.

V and J are TRBV6-2 or TRBV6-3 and TRBJ2-7; 8 bases map to TRBD2. Germline values: CDR1 MNHEY, CDR2 SVGEGT. J was trimmed by 5 bases and V by 2 bases; bases with no gene match: 26. The CDR3 consists of 21 residues. The CDR3 bases are TGTGCCAGCAGTTACCCGATGGGGGGTAGCGGGATCCGACCGGGGCGCCACGAGCAGTACTTC. It is translated as CASSYPMGGSGIRPGRHEQYF.

The CDR3 DNA sequence: TGCGCCAGCAGCTTGCGGGAGGCAGGAAACACCATATATTTT. This translates into CASSLREAGNTIYF. J is TRBJ1-3 and V is TRBV5-1; D gene ambiguous. The CDR3 runs to 14 residues. The germline V and J ends were trimmed by 1 base and 4 bases, with 9 bases remaining between them. The V gene's germline CDR1 is SGHRS and CDR2 YFSETQ.

The gene calls are TRBV4-2 and TRBJ2-7; 10 bases align to TRBD1. The germline gives CDR1 LGHNA, CDR2 YNFKEQ. There are 16 residues in the CDR3. Trimming cost V 0 bases and J 3 bases; bases outside gene matches: 5. Here the CDR3 DNA reads TGTGCCAGCAGCCAAGACGGGGGACAGGGGTTCTACGAGCAGTACTTC. As protein: CASSQDGGQGFYEQYF.

This chain connects TRBV4-3 to TRBJ2-7; D perhaps matches TRBD2 (5 bases). This CDR3 is built from 13 residues. The germline gives CDR1 LGHNA, CDR2 YSLEER. V was pared by 2 bases and J by 7 bases, with 12 bases between. The CDR3, as DNA: TGCGCCAGCAGCCAAATTCGCGGGTATGAGCAGTACTTC. Translation gives CASSQIRGYEQYF.

The chain is built from TRBV13 and TRBJ1-5; D is ambiguous. The V gene lost 0 bases and the J gene lost 6 bases, with 3 bases spanning the gap. CDR1 PRHDT and CDR2 FYEKMQ come from the germline V gene (reference sequence). The length of the CDR3 is 12 residues. CDR3 DNA sequence: TGTGCCAGCAGCTTAGGCGGTCAGCCCCAGCATTTT. It translates to CASSLGGQPQHF.

The chain carries TRBV15 and TRBJ1-6; a possible D gene is TRBD1 (5 bases). The CDR3 extends over 17 amino acids. V was shortened by 3 bases and J by 0 bases, with 12 bases between the two germline ends. CDR1 LNHNV and CDR2 YYDKDF come from the germline V gene (reference sequence). CDR3 residues: CATSRWGGSSYNSPLHF. Written as DNA, the CDR3 is TGTGCCACCAGCAGGTGGGGGGGGAGCTCCTATAATTCACCCCTCCACTTT.

The genes are TRBV19 and TRBJ2-2; 9 positions match TRBD1. CDR1 LNHDA and CDR2 SQIVND come from the germline V gene (reference sequence). The V gene end was trimmed by 7 bases and the J gene end by 2 bases; junction bases not matched to a gene: 8. The CDR3 sequence is 16 residues long. This CDR3 reads CASTSDRGGNTGELFF. The CDR3 DNA is TGTGCCAGTACCTCAGACAGGGGGGGTAACACCGGGGAGCTGTTTTTT.

The chain recombines TRBV4-2 with TRBJ2-7; no clear D gene. Trimming took off 0 bases at V and 2 bases at J, with 11 bases between the two ends. CDR1 and CDR2 from the germline V gene are LGHNA and YNFKEQ. This CDR3 has 15 residues. The CDR3 sequence is CASSQDPPETYEQYF. The CDR3 nucleotides are TGTGCCAGCAGCCAAGATCCCCCGGAGACCTACGAGCAGTACTTC.

The chain couples TRBV7-2 to TRBJ2-3; the D gene is possibly TRBD1 (6 bases). The CDR3 runs to 16 residues. CDR1 is SGHTA, CDR2 FQGNSA, per germline. Trimming removed 2 bases from V and 2 bases from J, with 14 bases in between. The CDR3 DNA is TGTGCCAGCAGCTTAACGTCCGGACAGTACACAGATACGCAGTATTTT. Translated: CASSLTSGQYTDTQYF.

This chain links TRBV4-2 with TRBJ1-2, with TRBD1 identical over 7 bases. V trimming: 2 bases; J trimming: 5 bases; junction bases outside the gene matches: 8. The germline V gene has CDR1 LGHNA and CDR2 YNFKEQ. The CDR3 consists of 15 residues. CDR3 in DNA: TGTGCCAGCAGCCAAAAGCTAGGGGGCTCGTATGGCTACACCTTC. Its translation: CASSQKLGGSYGYTF.

The chain has TRBV3-1 (or the pseudogene TRBV3-2) and TRBJ1-1; no definite D call. The CDR3 loop spans 12 amino acids. Per the germline V gene, CDR1 is LGHDT and CDR2 is YNNKEL (reference sequence). V lost 4 bases and J lost 3, with 6 bases in between. CDR3: CASSLSDTEAFF. CDR3 coding DNA: TGTGCCAGCAGCCTGTCTGACACTGAAGCTTTCTTT.

V gene TRBV9 combines with J gene TRBJ1-1; 7 bases are a match to TRBD1. This CDR3 has 15 amino acids. J lost 1 base, V lost 1 base, and 4 bases had no gene match. In germline, CDR1 is SGDLS, CDR2 YYNGEE. CDR3 loop: CASSVLGTANTEAFF. The CDR3 DNA reads TGTGCCAGCAGCGTACTGGGGACAGCGAACACTGAAGCTTTCTTT.

The chain recombines TRBV29-1 with TRBJ1-1, with D maybe TRBD1 (5 bases). Deletions cut 4 bases from V and 1 base from J, with 10 bases between. Looked up from germline, CDR1 is SQVTM and CDR2 is ANQGSEA. The CDR3 is 13 amino acids. In nucleotides, the CDR3 is TGCAGCGTTGCAGGGACTCCGAACACTGAAGCTTTCTTT. Protein product: CSVAGTPNTEAFF.

The rearrangement uses TRBV20-1 and TRBJ2-1; 10 bases map to TRBD2. The V gene's germline CDR1 is DFQATT and CDR2 SNEGSKA (reference sequence). The CDR3 is 16 amino acids. V lost 3 bases to trimming and J lost 5 bases; unmatched junction nucleotides: 10. The CDR3 sequence: CSASTPSGSLDNEQFF. Here the CDR3 DNA reads TGCAGTGCTAGTACGCCTAGCGGGAGCCTGGACAATGAGCAGTTCTTC.

The chain has TRBV9 and TRBJ1-2; TRBD1 aligns across 9 bases. V gave up 0 bases and J gave up 7 bases; unmatched junction bases: 4. Germline CDR1 and CDR2: SGDLS and YYNGEE. CDR3 length: 14 amino acids. The CDR3 DNA sequence: TGTGCCAGCAGCGTAGGTACAGGGGGCTCTGGCTACACCTTC. Amino acid sequence: CASSVGTGGSGYTF.

With regard to this clone: Other DNA sequences from this sample encode an identical CDR3 as well. The CDR3 sequence: CASSATSGQETQYF. DNA of the CDR3: TGTGCCAGCAGCGCAACTAGCGGGCAAGAGACCCAGTACTTC. J is TRBJ2-5 and V is TRBV9, with 9 bases lining up with TRBD2. Germline V CDR1 and CDR2: SGDLS, YYNGEE. J lost 2 bases, V lost 3 bases, and 2 bases had no gene match. The CDR3 is 14 residues long.

The CDR3 region is CASSLGDRGLSYGYTF. The DNA for the CDR3 is TGTGCCAGCAGCTTGGGGGACAGGGGGCTGAGCTATGGCTACACCTTC. The J gene is TRBJ1-2, the V gene TRBV5-4; 12 bases map to TRBD1. The trim removed 0 bases at V and 4 bases at J, leaving 4 bases unmatched. Germline V gene data show CDR1 as SGHNT and CDR2 as YYREEE (reference sequence). The CDR3 is 16 residues long.